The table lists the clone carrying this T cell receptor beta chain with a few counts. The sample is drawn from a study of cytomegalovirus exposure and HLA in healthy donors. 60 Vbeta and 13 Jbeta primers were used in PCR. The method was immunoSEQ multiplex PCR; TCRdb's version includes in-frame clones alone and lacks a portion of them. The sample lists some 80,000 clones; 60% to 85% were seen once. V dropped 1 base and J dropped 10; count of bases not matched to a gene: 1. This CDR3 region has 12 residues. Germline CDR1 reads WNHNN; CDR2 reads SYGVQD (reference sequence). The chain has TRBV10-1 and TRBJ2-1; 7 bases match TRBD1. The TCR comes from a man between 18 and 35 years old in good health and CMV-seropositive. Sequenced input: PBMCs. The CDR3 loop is CASSEYRGEQFF. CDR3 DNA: TGCGCCAGCAGTGAGTACAGGGGCGAGCAGTTCTTC.